Here is one T cell receptor (beta chain) with its context. The target antigen is unknown. The sample comes from a study of T cell responses to AZD1222 COVID-19 vaccine. The CDR3 length is 15 residues. The ends were cut back, 4 bases at V and 4 bases at J, with 14 bases in the middle. Germline values: CDR1 SEHNR, CDR2 FQNEAQ (reference sequence). The study's findings and limits: Repertoire sampling was restricted to post-peak T cell response timepoints. Across the whole spike, CD4 TCRs peaked at regions 160-218 and 743-854. Targets within unmutated variant regions were reportedly found for nearly half of spike-specific TCRs.

The protocol was immunoSEQ multiplex PCR, while the TCRdb copy is restricted to in-frame clones and leaves out a portion. The top ten clones hold 2.5% to 3% of a sample with around 26,000 clones, approximately 85% of them seen once. Sequencing used peripheral blood, obtained 28 days after the second AZD1222 dose. The V and J genes are TRBV7-9 and TRBJ2-1, with D possibly TRBD1 on 5 matching bases. This receptor was obtained from an adult who received the AZD1222 COVID-19 vaccine. The CDR3 sequence is CASSSGQTEYNEQFF. The CDR3 DNA is TGTGCCAGCAGCTCCGGGCAGACAGAATACAATGAGCAGTTCTTC.